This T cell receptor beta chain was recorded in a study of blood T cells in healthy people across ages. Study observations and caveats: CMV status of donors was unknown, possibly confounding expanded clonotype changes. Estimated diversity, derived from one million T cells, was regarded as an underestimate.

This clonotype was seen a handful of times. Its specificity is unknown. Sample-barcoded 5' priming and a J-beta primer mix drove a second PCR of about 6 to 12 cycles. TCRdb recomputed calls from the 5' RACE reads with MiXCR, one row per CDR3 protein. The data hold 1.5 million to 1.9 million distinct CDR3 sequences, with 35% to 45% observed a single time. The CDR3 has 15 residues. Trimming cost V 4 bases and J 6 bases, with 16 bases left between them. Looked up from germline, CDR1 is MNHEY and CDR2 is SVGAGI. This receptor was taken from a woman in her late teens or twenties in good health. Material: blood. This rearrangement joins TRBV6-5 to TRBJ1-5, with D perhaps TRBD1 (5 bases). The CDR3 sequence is CASSLFRGAAQPQHF. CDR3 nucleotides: TGTGCCAGCAGTTTATTTCGTGGGGCAGCTCAGCCCCAGCATTTT.